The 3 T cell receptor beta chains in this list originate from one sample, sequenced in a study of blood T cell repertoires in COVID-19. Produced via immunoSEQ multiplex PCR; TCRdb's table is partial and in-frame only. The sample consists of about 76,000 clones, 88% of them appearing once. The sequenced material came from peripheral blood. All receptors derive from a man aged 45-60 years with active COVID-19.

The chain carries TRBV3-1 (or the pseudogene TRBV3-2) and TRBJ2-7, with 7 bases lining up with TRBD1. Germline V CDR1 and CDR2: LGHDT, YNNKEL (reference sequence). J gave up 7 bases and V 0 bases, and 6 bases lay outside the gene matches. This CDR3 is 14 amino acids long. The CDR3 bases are TGTGCCAGCAGCCAAGATGCACAGGGGTTTGAGCAGTACTTC. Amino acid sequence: CASSQDAQGFEQYF.

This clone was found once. CDR3 in amino acids: CASPRLSRGGYNEQFF. Written as DNA, the CDR3 is TGTGCCTCTCCGCGCCTCTCGCGGGGGGGTTACAATGAGCAGTTCTTC. V and J are TRBV30 and TRBJ2-1; 9 nucleotides match TRBD2. Germline V gene sequence: CDR1 GTSNPN, CDR2 SVGIG (reference sequence). Trimming cost V 7 bases and J 4 bases; bases outside gene matches: 14. The length of the CDR3 is 16 residues.

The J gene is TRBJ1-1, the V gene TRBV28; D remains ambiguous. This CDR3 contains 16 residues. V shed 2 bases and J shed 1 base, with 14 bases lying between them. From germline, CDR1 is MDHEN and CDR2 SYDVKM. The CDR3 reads CASSLVMGAGNTEAFF. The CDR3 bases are TGTGCCAGCAGTTTAGTTATGGGTGCGGGGAACACTGAAGCTTTCTTT.